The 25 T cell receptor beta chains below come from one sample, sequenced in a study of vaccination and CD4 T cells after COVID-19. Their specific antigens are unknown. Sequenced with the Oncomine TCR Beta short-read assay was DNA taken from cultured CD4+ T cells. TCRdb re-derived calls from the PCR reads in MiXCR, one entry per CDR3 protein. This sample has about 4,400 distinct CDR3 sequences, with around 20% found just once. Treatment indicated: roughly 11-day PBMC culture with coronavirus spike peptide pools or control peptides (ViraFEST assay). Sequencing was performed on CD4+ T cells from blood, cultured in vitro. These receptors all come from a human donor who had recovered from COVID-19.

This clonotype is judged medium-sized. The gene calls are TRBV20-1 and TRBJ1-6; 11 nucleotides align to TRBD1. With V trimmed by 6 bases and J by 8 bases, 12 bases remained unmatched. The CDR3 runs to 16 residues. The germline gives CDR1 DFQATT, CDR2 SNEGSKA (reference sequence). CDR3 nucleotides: TGCAGTGCGCGGACAGGGGGCTTAAGTTCAGATTCACCCCTCCACTTT. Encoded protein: CSARTGGLSSDSPLHF.

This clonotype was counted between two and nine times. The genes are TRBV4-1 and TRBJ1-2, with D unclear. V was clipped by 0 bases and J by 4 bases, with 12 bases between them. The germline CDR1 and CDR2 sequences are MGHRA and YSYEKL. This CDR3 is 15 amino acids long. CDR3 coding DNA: TGCGCCAGCAGCCAAGATCGAGAGCAGCCCTATGGCTACACCTTC. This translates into CASSQDREQPYGYTF.

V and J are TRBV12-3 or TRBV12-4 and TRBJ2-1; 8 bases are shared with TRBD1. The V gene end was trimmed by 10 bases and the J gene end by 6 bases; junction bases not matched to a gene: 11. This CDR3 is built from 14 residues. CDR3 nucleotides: TGTGCCACCCACAGGGGGAATAGTCCCAATGAGCAGTTCTTC. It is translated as CATHRGNSPNEQFF.

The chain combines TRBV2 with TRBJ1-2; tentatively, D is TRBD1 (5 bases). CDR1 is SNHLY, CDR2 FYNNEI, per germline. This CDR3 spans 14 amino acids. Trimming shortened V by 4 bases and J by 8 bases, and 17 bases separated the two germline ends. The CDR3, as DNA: TGTGCCAGCAGTGCACGGGGGTTGGGTCAAGGCTACACCTTC. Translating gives CASSARGLGQGYTF.

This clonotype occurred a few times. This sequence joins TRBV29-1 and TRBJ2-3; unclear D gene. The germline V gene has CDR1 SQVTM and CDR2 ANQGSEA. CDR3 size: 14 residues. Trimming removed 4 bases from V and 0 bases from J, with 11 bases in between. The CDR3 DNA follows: TGCAGCGTTGTCTGGCTGGGTAGCACAGATACGCAGTATTTT. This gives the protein CSVVWLGSTDTQYF.

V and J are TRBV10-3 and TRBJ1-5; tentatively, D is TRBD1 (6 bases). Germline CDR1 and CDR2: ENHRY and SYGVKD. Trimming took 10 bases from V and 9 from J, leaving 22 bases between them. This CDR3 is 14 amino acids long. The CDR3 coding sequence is TGTGCCACCGGACAGTCGGACCTGGAAGGGCCCCAGCATTTT. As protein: CATGQSDLEGPQHF.

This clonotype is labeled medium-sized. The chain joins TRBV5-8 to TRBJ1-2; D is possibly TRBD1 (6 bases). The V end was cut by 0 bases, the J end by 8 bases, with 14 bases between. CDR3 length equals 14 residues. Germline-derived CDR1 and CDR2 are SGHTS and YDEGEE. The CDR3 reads CASSLAGEIIGYTF. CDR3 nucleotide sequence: TGTGCCAGCAGCTTGGCAGGGGAAATTATCGGCTACACCTTC.

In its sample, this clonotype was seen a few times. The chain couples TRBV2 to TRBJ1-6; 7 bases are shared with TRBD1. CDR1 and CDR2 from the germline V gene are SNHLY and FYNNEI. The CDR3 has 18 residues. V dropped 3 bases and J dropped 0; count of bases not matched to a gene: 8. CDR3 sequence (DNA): TGTGCCAGCAGTGATCCTCGACAGGGCAACTCCTATAATTCACCCCTCCACTTT. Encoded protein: CASSDPRQGNSYNSPLHF. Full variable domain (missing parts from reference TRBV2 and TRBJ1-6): EPEVTQTPSHQVTQMGQEVILRCVPISNHLYFYWYRQILGQKVEFLVSFYNNEISEKSEIFDDQFSVERPDGSNFTLKIRSTKLEDSAMYFCASSDPRQGNSYNSPLHFGNGTRLTVT.

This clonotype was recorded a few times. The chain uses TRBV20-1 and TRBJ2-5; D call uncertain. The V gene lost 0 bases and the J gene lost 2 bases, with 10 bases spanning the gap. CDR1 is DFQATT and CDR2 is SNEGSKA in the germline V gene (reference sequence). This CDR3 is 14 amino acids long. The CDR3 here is CSARENLRQETQYF. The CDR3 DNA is TGCAGTGCTAGAGAAAATCTTAGGCAAGAGACCCAGTACTTC.

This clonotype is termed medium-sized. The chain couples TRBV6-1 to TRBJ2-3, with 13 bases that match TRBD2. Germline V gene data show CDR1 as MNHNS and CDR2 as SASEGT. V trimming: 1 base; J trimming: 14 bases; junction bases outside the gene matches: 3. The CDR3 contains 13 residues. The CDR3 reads CASSEGLAGGSYF. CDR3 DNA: TGTGCCAGCAGTGAAGGACTAGCGGGGGGTTCGTATTTT.

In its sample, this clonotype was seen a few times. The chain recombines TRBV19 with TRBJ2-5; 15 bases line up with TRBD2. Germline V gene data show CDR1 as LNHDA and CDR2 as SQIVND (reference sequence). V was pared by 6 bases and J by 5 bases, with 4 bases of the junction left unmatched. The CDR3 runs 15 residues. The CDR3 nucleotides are TGTGCCAGTAGGGGACTAGCGGGGGGTGAGGAGACCCAGTACTTC. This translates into CASRGLAGGEETQYF.

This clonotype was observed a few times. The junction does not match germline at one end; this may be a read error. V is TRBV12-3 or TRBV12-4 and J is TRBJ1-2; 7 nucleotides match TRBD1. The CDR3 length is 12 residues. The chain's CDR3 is CASSRGQGVWAF. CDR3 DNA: TGTGCCAGCAGTCGCGGGCAGGGGGTGTGGGCCTTC.

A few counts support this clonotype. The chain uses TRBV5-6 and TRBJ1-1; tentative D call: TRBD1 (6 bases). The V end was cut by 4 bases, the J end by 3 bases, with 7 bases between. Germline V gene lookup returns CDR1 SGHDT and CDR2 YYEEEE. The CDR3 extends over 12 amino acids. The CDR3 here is CASSRTDTEAFF. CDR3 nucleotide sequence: TGTGCCAGCAGCCGGACAGACACTGAAGCTTTCTTT.

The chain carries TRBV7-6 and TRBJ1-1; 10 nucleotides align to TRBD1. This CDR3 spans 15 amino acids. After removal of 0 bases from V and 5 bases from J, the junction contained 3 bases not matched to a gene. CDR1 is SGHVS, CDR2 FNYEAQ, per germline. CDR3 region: CASSLAGTGDTEAFF. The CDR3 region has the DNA TGTGCCAGCAGCTTAGCCGGGACAGGGGATACTGAAGCTTTCTTT.

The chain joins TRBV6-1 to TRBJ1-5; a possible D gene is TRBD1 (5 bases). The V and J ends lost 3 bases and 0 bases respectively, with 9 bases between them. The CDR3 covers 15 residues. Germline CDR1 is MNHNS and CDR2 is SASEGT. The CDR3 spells CASSDRGYSNQPQHF. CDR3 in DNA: TGTGCCAGCAGTGACCGGGGGTATAGCAATCAGCCCCAGCATTTT.

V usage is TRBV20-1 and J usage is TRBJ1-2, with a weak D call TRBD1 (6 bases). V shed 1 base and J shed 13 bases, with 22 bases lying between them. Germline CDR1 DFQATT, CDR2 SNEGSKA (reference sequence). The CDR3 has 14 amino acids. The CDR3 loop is CSARGGPSSMASTF. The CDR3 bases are TGCAGTGCTAGAGGGGGGCCCTCCTCTATGGCTAGCACCTTC.

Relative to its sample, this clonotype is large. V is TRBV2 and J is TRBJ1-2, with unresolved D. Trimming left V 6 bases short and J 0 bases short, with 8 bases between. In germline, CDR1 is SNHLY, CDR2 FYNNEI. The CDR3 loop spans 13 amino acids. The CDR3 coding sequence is TGTGCCAGCAGGGACGGAGCTAACTATGGCTACACCTTC. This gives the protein CASRDGANYGYTF.

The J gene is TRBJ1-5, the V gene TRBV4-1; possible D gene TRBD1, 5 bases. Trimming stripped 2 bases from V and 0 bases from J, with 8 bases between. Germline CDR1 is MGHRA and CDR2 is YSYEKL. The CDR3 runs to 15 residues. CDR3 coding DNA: TGCGCCAGCAGCCAACAGGACAATAGCAATCAGCCCCAGCATTTT. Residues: CASSQQDNSNQPQHF.

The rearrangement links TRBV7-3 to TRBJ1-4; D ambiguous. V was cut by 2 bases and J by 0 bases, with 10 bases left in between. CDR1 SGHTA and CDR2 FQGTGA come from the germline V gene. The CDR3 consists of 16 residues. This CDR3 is CASSLPTVATNEKLFF. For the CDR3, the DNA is TGTGCCAGCAGCTTACCGACGGTTGCAACTAATGAAAAACTGTTTTTT.

The CDR3 region is CASSYGQELLNTEAFF. The DNA for the CDR3 is TGTGCCAGCAGTTACGGACAGGAGTTACTGAACACTGAAGCTTTCTTT. The rearrangement links TRBV6-5 to TRBJ1-1, with 7 bases lining up with TRBD1. The CDR3 is 16 amino acids. V shed 2 bases and J 0 bases; nucleotides not matched to a gene: 6. Per germline, CDR1 MNHEY and CDR2 SVGAGI.

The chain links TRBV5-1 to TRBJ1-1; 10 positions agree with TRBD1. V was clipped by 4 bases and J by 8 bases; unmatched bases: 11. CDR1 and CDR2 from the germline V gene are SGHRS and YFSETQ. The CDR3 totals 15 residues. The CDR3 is CASSPRPGTGAEAFF. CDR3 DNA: TGCGCCAGCAGCCCTCGTCCCGGGACAGGGGCGGAAGCTTTCTTT.

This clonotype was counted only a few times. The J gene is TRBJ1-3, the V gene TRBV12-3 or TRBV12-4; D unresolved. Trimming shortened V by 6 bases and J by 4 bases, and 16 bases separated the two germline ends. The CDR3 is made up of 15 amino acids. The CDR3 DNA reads TGTGCCAGCAGCTCTCCTTTGGCAGGAGGAAACACCATATATTTT. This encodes CASSSPLAGGNTIYF.

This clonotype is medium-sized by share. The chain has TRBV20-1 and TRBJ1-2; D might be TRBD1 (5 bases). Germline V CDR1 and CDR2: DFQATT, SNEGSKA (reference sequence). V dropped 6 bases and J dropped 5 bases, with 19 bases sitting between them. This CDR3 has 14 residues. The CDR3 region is CSAPSSWGQYGYTF. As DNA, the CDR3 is TGCAGTGCCCCCTCAAGTTGGGGCCAGTATGGCTACACCTTC.

The CDR3 coding sequence is TGTGCCTGGAGTGCGGGCAGGCTCACTCGTTTTGGCTACACCTTC. The encoded protein is CAWSAGRLTRFGYTF. The chain couples TRBV30 to TRBJ1-2; D is uncertain. This CDR3 is 15 amino acids long. Germline loops: CDR1 GTSNPN, CDR2 SVGIG (reference sequence). Trimming left V 1 base short and J 7 bases short, with 19 bases between.

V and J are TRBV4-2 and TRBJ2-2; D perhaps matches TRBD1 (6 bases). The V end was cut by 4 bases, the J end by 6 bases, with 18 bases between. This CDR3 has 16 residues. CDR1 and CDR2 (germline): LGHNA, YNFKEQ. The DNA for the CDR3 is TGTGCCAGCAGCCGACAGGTGACTGTGGACGCCGGGGAGCTGTTTTTT. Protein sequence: CASSRQVTVDAGELFF.